A selection of T cell receptor beta chains follows, all from one sample in a study of blood T cell repertoires in COVID-19. Using immunoSEQ multiplex PCR, the repertoire was profiled, and TCRdb retains in-frame clones only, with some absent. Among fewer than 300,000 clones listed, more than 75% were seen once. The material sequenced was peripheral blood. Receptors originate from a man between 40 and 49 years old who had recovered from COVID-19. The CDR3 runs from the conserved cysteine through the conserved F or W. D genes are given only for firm matches. Clone size, where shown, is once, few, many, or a class for clones that have expanded.

J gene | D gene | V gene | clone size | CDR3 protein | CDR3 DNA
TRBJ2-7 | TRBD1 | TRBV19 | . | CASSGGQGPFYEQYF | TGTGCCAGTAGTGGGGGACAGGGTCCCTTTTACGAGCAGTACTTC
TRBJ2-2 | . | TRBV12-3/TRBV12-4 | . | CASSLVAAGELFF | TGTGCCAGCAGTCTAGTAGCTGCCGGGGAGCTGTTTTTT
TRBJ2-7 | TRBD1 | TRBV7-6 | . | CASSLGGQGMYEQYF | TGTGCCAGCAGCTTAGGCGGACAGGGGATGTACGAGCAGTACTTC
TRBJ2-1 | TRBD2 | TRBV7-2 | once | CASSGLAGGPSYNEQFF | TGTGCCAGCAGCGGACTAGCGGGGGGGCCTTCCTACAATGAGCAGTTCTTC
TRBJ2-1 | . | TRBV3-1/TRBV3-2 | once | CASSQDRSYNEQFF | TGTGCCAGCAGCCAAGATCGGTCCTACAATGAGCAGTTCTTC
TRBJ1-2 | . | TRBV9 | . | CASSPPLQRGYTF | TGTGCCAGCAGCCCACCCCTCCAGAGGGGCTACACCTTC
TRBJ2-7 | TRBD1 | TRBV29-1 | . | CSVERDRGSYEQYF | TGCAGCGTTGAAAGGGACAGGGGCTCCTACGAGCAGTACTTC
TRBJ2-1 | TRBD2 | TRBV4-3 | few | CASSHLRTSGRYNEQFF | TGCGCCAGCAGCCATCTCCGGACTAGCGGGAGGTATAATGAGCAGTTCTTC
TRBJ1-4 | TRBD1 | TRBV19 | . | CASKGGTGHEKLFF | TGTGCCAGCAAAGGGGGGACAGGCCATGAAAAACTGTTTTTT
TRBJ2-7 | . | TRBV7-2 | many | CASSSIPGPTREQYF | TGTGCCAGCAGCTCAATACCGGGCCCAACTAGGGAGCAGTACTTC
TRBJ2-5 | TRBD2 | TRBV29-1 | . | CSTEGGSFETQYF | TGCAGCACAGAGGGCGGGAGCTTTGAGACCCAGTACTTC